Listed below are T cell receptor beta chains from one sample, sequenced in a study of T-cell memory formation after mild COVID-19. From the 5' RACE reads, TCRdb called clonotypes with MiXCR, one entry per CDR3 protein. Among around 200,000 distinct CDR3 sequences listed, around 27% were seen once. The sample comprised PBMCs or a T cell subset sorted from them (not recorded which). Receptor source: an adult woman who had mild COVID-19 (a few samples of this study predate the infection). Cell type and time point are not known. Each CDR3 is given with its conserved first and last residue. D genes are given only for firm matches. Clone size is stated in some rows and not others, as once, few, many or a class when expanded.

CDR3 length: 12; J gene: TRBJ1-1; V gene: TRBV6-2/TRBV6-3; D gene: .; clone size: .; CDR3 DNA: TGTGCCAGCAGTTACGCCGCAACTGAAGCTTTCTTT; CDR3 protein: CASSYAATEAFF
CDR3 length: 15; J gene: TRBJ2-7; V gene: TRBV9; D gene: TRBD1; clone size: .; CDR3 DNA: TGTGCCAGCAGCGCCCGGGACAGGGGGCTGCGGGAGCAGTACTTC; CDR3 protein: CASSARDRGLREQYF
CDR3 length: 13; J gene: TRBJ1-2; V gene: TRBV27; D gene: .; clone size: .; CDR3 DNA: TGTGCCAGCAGTCTAAGGACAGACTATGGCTACACCTTC; CDR3 protein: CASSLRTDYGYTF
CDR3 length: 14; J gene: TRBJ2-7; V gene: TRBV15; D gene: TRBD2; clone size: .; CDR3 DNA: TGTGCCACCAGCAGAGCGGGGGGGACCTACGAGCAGTACTTC; CDR3 protein: CATSRAGGTYEQYF
CDR3 length: 16; J gene: TRBJ1-4; V gene: TRBV5-6; D gene: .; clone size: few; CDR3 DNA: TGTGCCAGCAGCTTGGGGACCCTCGCCGGACGTGAAAAACTGTTTTTT; CDR3 protein: CASSLGTLAGREKLFF
CDR3 length: 13; J gene: TRBJ1-2; V gene: TRBV19; D gene: .; clone size: .; CDR3 DNA: TGTGCCAGTAGCCGGGATTCTAACTATGGCTACACCTTC; CDR3 protein: CASSRDSNYGYTF
CDR3 length: 18; J gene: TRBJ2-6; V gene: TRBV7-3; D gene: TRBD1; clone size: .; CDR3 DNA: TGTGCCAGCAGCCACAGGGGGATCTCCTCCTCTGGGGCCAACGTCCTGACTTTC; CDR3 protein: CASSHRGISSSGANVLTF
CDR3 length: 11; J gene: TRBJ2-1; V gene: TRBV24-1; D gene: TRBD1; clone size: .; CDR3 DNA: TGTGCCACCCGGGACAGGGGAAAGCAGTTCTTC; CDR3 protein: CATRDRGKQFF
CDR3 length: 13; J gene: TRBJ1-1; V gene: TRBV4-2; D gene: .; clone size: .; CDR3 DNA: TGTGCCAGCAGCCAAGATACGGAGGCAGTAGCTTTCTTT; CDR3 protein: CASSQDTEAVAFF
CDR3 length: 18; J gene: TRBJ2-2; V gene: TRBV12-3/TRBV12-4; D gene: .; clone size: .; CDR3 DNA: TGTGCCAGCAGTTTAGCGTTAATTAGTGGGGTAAACACCGGGGAGCTGTTTTTT; CDR3 protein: CASSLALISGVNTGELFF
CDR3 length: 14; J gene: TRBJ1-2; V gene: TRBV15; D gene: .; clone size: .; CDR3 DNA: TGTGCCACCAGCAGATCGGGCTTTGGCTATGGCTACACCTTC; CDR3 protein: CATSRSGFGYGYTF